This T cell receptor (beta chain) was profiled in a study of monozygotic twins with cystic fibrosis. Study-level points and caveats: Unrelated CF individuals shared fewer identical clonotypes than monozygotic CF twins. Shared CDR3 numbers were not associated with age, concordance or severity.

This CDR3 has 17 residues. Trimming at V came to 4 bases and at J to 2 bases, leaving 12 bases not matched to a gene. The germline V gene has CDR1 SGHNT and CDR2 YYREEE (reference sequence). Using immunoSEQ multiplex PCR, the repertoire was profiled, and TCRdb retains in-frame clones only, with some absent. This table holds some 35,000 clones, 80% to 95% found once. Notes on this clone: Its target is not known.

The sample comprised blood. J is TRBJ1-2 and V is TRBV5-4; 9 bases agree with TRBD1. This TCR came from a boy between 2 and 10 years old with cystic fibrosis. The CDR3 region is CASSRPTGQGSNYGYTF. CDR3 DNA sequence: TGTGCCAGCAGCCGGCCCACGGGACAGGGCTCAAACTATGGCTACACCTTC.